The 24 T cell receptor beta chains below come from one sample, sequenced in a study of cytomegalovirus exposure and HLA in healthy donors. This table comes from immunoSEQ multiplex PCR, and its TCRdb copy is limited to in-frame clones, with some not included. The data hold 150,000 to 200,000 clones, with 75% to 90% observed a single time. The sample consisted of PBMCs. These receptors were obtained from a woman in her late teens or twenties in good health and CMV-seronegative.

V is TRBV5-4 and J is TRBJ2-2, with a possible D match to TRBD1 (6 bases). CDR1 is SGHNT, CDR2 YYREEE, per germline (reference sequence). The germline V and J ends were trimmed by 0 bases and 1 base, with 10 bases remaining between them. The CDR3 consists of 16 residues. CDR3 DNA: TGTGCCAGCAGCTTGGAGGCAGGGGTGAACACCGGGGAGCTGTTTTTT. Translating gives CASSLEAGVNTGELFF. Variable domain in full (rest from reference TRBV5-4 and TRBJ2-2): ETGVTQSPTHLIKTRGQQVTLRCSSQSGHNTVSWYQQALGQGPQFIFQYYREEENGRGNFPPRFSGLQFPNYSSELNVNALELDDSALYLCASSLEAGVNTGELFFGEGSRLTVL.

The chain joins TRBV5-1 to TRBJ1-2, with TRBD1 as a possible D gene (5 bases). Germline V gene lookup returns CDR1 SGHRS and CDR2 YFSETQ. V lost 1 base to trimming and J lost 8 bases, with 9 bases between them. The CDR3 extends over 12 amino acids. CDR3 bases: TGCGCCAGCAGCTTGATTGGGGCGGGCTACACCTTC. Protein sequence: CASSLIGAGYTF. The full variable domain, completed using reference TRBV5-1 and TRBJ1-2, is KAGVTQTPRYLIKTRGQQVTLSCSPISGHRSVSWYQQTPGQGLQFLFEYFSETQRNKGNFPGRFSGRQFSNSRSEMNVSTLELGDSALYLCASSLIGAGYTFGSGTRLTVV.

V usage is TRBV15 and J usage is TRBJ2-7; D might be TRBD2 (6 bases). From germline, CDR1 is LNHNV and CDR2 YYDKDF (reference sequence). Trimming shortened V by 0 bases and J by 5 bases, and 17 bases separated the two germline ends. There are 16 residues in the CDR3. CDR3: CATSRDWGENYNEQYF. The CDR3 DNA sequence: TGTGCCACCAGCAGAGATTGGGGGGAGAACTACAACGAGCAGTACTTC.

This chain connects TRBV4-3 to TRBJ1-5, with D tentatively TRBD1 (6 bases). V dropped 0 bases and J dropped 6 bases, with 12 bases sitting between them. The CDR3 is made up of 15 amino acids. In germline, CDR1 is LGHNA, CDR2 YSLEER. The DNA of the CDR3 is TGCGCCAGCAGCCAAGAAGGCAGGGGCGGTCAGCCCCAGCATTTT. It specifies CASSQEGRGGQPQHF.

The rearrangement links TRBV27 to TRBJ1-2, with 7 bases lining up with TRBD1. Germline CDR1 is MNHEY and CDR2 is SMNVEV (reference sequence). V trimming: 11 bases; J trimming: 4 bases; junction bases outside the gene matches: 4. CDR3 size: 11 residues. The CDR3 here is CARGTVYGYTF. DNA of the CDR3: TGTGCCCGGGGGACAGTCTATGGCTACACCTTC.

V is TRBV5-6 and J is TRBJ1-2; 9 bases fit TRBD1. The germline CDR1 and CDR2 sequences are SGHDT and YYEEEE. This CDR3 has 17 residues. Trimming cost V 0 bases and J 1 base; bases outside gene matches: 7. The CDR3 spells CASSLVTYRGRNYGYTF. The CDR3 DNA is TGTGCCAGCAGCTTGGTTACTTACAGGGGGCGTAACTATGGCTACACCTTC.

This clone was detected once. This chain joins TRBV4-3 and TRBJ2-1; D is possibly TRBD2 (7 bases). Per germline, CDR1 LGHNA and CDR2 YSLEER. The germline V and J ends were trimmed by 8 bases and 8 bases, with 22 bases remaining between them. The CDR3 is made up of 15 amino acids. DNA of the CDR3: TGCGCCAGCGCCTTCAAGGGGGAGGGCAGAGATGAGCAGTTCTTC. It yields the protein CASAFKGEGRDEQFF.

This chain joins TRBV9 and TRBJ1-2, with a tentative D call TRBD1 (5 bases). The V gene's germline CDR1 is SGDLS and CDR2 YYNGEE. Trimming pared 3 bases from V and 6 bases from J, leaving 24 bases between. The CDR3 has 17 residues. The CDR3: CASSAKRGGGPRDGYTF. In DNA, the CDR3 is TGTGCCAGCAGCGCGAAGAGGGGAGGTGGTCCGAGGGATGGCTACACCTTC.

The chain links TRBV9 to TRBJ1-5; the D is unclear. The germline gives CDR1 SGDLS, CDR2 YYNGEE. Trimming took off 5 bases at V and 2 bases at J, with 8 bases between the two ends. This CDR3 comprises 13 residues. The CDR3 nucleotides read TGTGCCAGCAGTCCCGGGGGCAATCAGCCCCAGCATTTT. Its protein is CASSPGGNQPQHF.

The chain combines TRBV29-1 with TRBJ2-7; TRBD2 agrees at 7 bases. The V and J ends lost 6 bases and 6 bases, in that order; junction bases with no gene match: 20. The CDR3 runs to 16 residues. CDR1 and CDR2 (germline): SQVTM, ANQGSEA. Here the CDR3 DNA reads TGCAGCGTGGTGGCTAGCGGTCCGGGCGTACGGGGCGAGCAGTACTTC. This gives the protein CSVVASGPGVRGEQYF.

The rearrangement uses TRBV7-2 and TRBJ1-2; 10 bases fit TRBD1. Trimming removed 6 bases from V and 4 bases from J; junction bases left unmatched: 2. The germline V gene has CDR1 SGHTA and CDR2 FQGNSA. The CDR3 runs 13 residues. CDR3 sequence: CASRGQGSYGYTF. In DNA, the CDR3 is TGTGCCAGCAGGGGACAGGGGAGCTATGGCTACACCTTC.

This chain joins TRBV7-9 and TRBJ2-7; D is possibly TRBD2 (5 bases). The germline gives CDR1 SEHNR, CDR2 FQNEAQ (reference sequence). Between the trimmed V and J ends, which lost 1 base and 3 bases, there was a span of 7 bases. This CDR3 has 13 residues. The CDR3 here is CASSLGRYYEQYF. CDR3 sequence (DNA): TGTGCCAGCAGCTTAGGGAGGTACTACGAGCAGTACTTC.

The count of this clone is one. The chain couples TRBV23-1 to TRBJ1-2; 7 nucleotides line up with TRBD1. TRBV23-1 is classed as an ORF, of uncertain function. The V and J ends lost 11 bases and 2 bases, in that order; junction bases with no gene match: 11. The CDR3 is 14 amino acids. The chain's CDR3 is CAGSSGGPNYGYTF. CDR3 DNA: TGCGCCGGCTCATCAGGGGGACCAAACTATGGCTACACCTTC.

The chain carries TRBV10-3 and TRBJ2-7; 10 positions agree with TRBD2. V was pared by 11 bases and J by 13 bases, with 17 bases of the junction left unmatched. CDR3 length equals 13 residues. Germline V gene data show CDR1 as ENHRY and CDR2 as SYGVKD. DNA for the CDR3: TGTGCCGCAAAGGGGCCTACTAGCGGGGAGGAATACTTC. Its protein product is CAAKGPTSGEEYF.

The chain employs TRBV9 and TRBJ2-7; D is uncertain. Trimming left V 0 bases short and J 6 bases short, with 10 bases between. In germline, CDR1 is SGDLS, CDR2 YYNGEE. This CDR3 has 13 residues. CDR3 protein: CASSVGGSAEQYF. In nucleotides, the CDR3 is TGTGCCAGCAGCGTAGGAGGTTCCGCCGAGCAGTACTTC.

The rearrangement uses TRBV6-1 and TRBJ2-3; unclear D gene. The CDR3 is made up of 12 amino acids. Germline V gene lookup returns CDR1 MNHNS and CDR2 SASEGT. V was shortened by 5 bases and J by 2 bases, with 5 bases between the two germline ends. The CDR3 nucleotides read TGTGCCAGCAGTCCCATCACAGATACGCAGTATTTT. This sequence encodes CASSPITDTQYF.

CDR3 loop: CASSKTSGGADTQYF. The CDR3 coding sequence is TGTGCCAGTAGTAAGACTAGCGGGGGGGCAGATACGCAGTATTTT. This chain uses TRBV19 with TRBJ2-3, with 14 bases aligning to TRBD2. The CDR3 extends over 15 amino acids. Trimming took 4 bases from V and 4 from J; bases not matched to a gene: 1. From germline, CDR1 is LNHDA and CDR2 SQIVND (reference sequence).

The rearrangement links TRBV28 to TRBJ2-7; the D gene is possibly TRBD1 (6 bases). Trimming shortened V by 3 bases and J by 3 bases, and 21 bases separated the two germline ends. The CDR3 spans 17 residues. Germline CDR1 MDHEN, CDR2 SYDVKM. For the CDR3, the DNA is TGTGCCAGCAGTTTTCAATTACCGGGACAAGGGGGCTACGAGCAGTACTTC. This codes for CASSFQLPGQGGYEQYF.

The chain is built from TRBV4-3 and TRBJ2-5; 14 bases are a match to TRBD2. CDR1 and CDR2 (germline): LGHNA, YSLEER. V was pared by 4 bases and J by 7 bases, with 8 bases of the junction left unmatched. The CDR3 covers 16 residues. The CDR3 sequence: CASSRGTSGSEATQYF. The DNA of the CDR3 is TGCGCCAGCAGCCGCGGGACTAGCGGGAGTGAAGCGACCCAGTACTTC.

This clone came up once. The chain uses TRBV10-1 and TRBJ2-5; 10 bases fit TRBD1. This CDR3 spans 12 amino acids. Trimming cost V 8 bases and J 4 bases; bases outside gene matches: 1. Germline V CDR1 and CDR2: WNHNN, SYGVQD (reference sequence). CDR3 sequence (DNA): TGCGCCAGCTGGACAGGGGGAGAGACCCAGTACTTC. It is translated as CASWTGGETQYF.

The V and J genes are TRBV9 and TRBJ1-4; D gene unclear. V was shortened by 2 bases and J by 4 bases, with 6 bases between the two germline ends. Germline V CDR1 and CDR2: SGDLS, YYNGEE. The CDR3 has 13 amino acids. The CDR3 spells CASSVGLNEKLFF. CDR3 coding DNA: TGTGCCAGCAGCGTCGGACTTAATGAAAAACTGTTTTTT. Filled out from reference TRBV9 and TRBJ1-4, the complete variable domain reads DSGVTQTPKHLITATGQRVTLRCSPRSGDLSVYWYQQSLDQGLQFLIQYYNGEERAKGNILERFSAQQFPDLHSELNLSSLELGDSALYFCASSVGLNEKLFFGSGTQLSVL.

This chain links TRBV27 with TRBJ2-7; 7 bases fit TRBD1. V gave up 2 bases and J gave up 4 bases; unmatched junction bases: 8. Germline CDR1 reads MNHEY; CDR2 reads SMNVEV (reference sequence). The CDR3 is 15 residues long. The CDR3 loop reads CASSLHVGQTYEQYF. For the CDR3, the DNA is TGTGCCAGCAGTTTACATGTGGGACAGACTTACGAGCAGTACTTC.

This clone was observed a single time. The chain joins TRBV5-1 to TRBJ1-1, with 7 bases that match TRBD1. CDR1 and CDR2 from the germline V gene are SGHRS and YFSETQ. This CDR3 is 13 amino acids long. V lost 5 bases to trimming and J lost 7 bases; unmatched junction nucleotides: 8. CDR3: CASRVLTGNEAFF. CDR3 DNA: TGCGCCAGCAGGGTATTGACAGGGAATGAAGCTTTCTTT.

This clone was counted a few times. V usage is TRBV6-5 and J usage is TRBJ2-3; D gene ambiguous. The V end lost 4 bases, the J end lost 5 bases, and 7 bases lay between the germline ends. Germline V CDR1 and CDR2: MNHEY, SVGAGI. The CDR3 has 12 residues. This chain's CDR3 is CASSSPIDTQYF. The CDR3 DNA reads TGTGCCAGCAGTTCCCCTATAGATACGCAGTATTTT.